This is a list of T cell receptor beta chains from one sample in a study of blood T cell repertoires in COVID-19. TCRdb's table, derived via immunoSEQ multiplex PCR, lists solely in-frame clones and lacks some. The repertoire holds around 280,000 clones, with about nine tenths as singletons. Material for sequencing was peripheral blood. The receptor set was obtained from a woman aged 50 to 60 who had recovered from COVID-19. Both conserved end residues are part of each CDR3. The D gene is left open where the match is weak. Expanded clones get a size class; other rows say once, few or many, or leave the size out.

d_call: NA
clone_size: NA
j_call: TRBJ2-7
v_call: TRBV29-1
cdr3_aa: CSVGRTGAHEQYF
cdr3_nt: TGCAGCGTTGGGAGGACGGGAGCCCACGAGCAGTACTTC

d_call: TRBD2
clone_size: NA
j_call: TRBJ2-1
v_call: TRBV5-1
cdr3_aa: CASSLVQRGSYNEQFF
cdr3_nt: TGCGCCAGCAGCCTTGTACAGCGGGGGTCTTACAATGAGCAGTTCTTC

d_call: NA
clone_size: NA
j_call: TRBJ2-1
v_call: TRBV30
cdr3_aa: CAWSTPPLSNEQFF
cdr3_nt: TGTGCCTGGAGTACTCCACCCCTCTCCAATGAGCAGTTCTTC

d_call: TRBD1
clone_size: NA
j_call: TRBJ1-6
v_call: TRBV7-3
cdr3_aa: CASSLTGQKNSPLHF
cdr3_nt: TGTGCCAGCAGCTTGACGGGACAGAAAAATTCACCCCTCCACTTT

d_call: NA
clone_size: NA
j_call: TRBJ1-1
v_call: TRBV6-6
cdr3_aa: CASSRTGPTEAFF
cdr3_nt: TGTGCCAGCAGCCGAACAGGGCCCACTGAAGCTTTCTTT

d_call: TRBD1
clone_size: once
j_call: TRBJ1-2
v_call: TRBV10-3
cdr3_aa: CAISESRSTRQGARGYTF
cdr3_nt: TGTGCCATCAGTGAGTCGAGGTCAACGAGACAGGGGGCGAGAGGCTACACCTTC

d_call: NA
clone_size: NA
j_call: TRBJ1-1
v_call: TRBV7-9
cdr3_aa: CASSVDGQNTEAFF
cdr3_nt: TGTGCCAGCAGCGTTGATGGACAGAACACTGAAGCTTTCTTT

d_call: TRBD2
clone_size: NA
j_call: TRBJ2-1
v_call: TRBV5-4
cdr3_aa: CASSWGTSGYYNEQFF
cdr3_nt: TGTGCCAGCAGCTGGGGGACTAGCGGGTACTACAATGAGCAGTTCTTC

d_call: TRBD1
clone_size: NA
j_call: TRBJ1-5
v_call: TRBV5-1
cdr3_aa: CASSLGGQSNQPQHF
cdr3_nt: TGCGCCAGCAGCTTGGGGGGACAGAGCAATCAGCCCCAGCATTTT

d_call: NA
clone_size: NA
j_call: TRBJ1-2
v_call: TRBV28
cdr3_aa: CASSFGSAGSGTF
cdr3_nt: TGTGCCAGCAGTTTTGGTAGCGCGGGAAGTGGCACCTTC

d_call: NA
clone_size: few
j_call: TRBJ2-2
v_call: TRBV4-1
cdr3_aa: CASSPRLWPNTGELFF
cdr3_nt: TGCGCCAGCAGCCCCCGATTGTGGCCGAACACCGGGGAGCTGTTTTTT

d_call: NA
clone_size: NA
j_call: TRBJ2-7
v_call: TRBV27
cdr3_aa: CASSLGGSAEQYF
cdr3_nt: TGTGCCAGCAGTTTAGGCGGATCCGCCGAGCAGTACTTC

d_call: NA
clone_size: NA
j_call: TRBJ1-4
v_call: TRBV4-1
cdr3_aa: CASSQVPVSGNEKLFF
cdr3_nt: TGCGCCAGCAGCCAAGTTCCCGTGTCGGGAAATGAAAAACTGTTTTTT